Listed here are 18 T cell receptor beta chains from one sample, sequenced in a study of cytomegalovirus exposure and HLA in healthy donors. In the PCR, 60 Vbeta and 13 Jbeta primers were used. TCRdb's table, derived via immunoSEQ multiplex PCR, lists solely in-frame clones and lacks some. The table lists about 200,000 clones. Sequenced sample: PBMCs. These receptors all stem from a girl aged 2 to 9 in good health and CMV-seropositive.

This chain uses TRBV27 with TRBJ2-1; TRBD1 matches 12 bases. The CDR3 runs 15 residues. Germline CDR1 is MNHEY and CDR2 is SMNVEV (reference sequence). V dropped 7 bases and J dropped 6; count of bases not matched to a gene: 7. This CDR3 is CASTIGTGGFNEQFF. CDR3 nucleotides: TGTGCCAGCACCATCGGGACAGGGGGCTTCAATGAGCAGTTCTTC.

This chain's CDR3 is CATSRGGGREDTGELFF. CDR3 DNA sequence: TGTGCCACCAGCAGGGGGGGAGGCAGGGAGGACACCGGGGAGCTGTTTTTT. The chain has TRBV15 and TRBJ2-2; D might be TRBD2 (6 bases). V shed 3 bases and J shed 3 bases, with 17 bases lying between them. This CDR3 is built from 17 residues. Germline V gene sequence: CDR1 LNHNV, CDR2 YYDKDF (reference sequence). Based on the CDR3 plus reference TRBV15 and TRBJ2-2, the full variable domain is DAMVIQNPRYQVTQFGKPVTLSCSQTLNHNVMYWYQQKSSQAPKLLFHYYDKDFNNEADTPDNFQSRRPNTSFCFLDIRSPGLGDTAMYLCATSRGGGREDTGELFFGEGSRLTVL.

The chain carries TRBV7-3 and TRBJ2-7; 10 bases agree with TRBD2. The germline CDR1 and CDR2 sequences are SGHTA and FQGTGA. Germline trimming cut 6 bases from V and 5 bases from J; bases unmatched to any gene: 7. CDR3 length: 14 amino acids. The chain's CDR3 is CASRLAGGTHEQYF. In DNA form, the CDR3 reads TGTGCCAGCAGATTAGCGGGAGGCACCCACGAGCAGTACTTC.

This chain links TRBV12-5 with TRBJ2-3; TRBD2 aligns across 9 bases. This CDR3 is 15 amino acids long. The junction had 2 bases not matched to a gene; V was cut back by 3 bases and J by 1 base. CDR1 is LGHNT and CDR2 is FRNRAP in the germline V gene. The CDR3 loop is CASGFWTSGTDTQYF. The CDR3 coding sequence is TGTGCTAGTGGTTTCTGGACTAGCGGCACAGATACGCAGTATTTT. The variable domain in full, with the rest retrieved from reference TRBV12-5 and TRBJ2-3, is DARVTQTPRHKVTEMGQEVTMRCQPILGHNTVFWYRQTMMQGLELLAYFRNRAPLDDSGMPKDRFSAEMPDATLATLKIQPSEPRDSAVYFCASGFWTSGTDTQYFGPGTRLTVL.

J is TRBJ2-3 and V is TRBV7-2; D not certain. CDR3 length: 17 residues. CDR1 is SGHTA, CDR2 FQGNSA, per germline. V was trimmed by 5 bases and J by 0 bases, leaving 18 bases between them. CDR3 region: CASSVTVHGPSTDTQYF. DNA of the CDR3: TGTGCCAGCAGCGTTACTGTCCATGGGCCTAGCACAGATACGCAGTATTTT. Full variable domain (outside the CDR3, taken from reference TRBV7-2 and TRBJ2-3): GAGVSQSPSNKVTEKGKDVELRCDPISGHTALYWYRQSLGQGLEFLIYFQGNSAPDKSGLPSDRFSAERTGGSVSTLTIQRTQQEDSAVYLCASSVTVHGPSTDTQYFGPGTRLTVL.

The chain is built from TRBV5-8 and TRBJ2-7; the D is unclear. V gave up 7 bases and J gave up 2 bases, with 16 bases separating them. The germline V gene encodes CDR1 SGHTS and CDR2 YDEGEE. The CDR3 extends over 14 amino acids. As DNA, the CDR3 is TGTGCCAGCCCCTTCCAGCGATTGACCTACGAGCAGTACTTC. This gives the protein CASPFQRLTYEQYF.

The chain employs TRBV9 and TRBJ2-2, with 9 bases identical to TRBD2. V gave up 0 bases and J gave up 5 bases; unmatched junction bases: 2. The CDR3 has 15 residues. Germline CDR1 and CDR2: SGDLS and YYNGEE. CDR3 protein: CASSVVGLATGELFF. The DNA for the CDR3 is TGTGCCAGCAGCGTAGTGGGACTAGCAACCGGGGAGCTGTTTTTT.

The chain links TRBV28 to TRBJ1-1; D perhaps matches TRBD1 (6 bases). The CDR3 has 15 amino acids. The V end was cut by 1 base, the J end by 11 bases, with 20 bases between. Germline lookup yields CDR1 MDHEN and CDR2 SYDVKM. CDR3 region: CASSLSHGQGWVAFF. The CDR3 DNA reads TGTGCCAGCAGTTTATCCCATGGGCAGGGGTGGGTCGCTTTCTTT.

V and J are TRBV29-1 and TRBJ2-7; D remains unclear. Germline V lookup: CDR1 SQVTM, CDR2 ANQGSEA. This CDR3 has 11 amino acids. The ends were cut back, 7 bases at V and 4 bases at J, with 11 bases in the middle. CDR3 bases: TGCAGCGCGTCCCAACAGTACGAGCAGTACTTC. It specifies CSASQQYEQYF.

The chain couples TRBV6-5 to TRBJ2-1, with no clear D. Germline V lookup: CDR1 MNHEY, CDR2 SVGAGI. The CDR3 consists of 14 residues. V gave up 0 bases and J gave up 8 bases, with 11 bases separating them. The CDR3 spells CASSYSTVGDEQFF. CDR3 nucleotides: TGTGCCAGCAGTTACTCTACAGTGGGCGATGAGCAGTTCTTC.

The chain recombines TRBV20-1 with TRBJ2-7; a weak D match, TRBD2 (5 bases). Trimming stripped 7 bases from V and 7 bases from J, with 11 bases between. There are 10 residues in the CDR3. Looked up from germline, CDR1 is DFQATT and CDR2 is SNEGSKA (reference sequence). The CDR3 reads CSVPLGEQYF. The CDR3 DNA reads TGCAGTGTCCCACTAGGGGAGCAGTACTTC.

CDR3 protein: CASRDFSEGTDTQYF. The CDR3 bases are TGTGCCAGCAGAGACTTCTCGGAGGGCACAGATACGCAGTATTTT. The V gene is TRBV13, the J gene TRBJ2-3, with D possibly TRBD2 on 5 matching bases. The ends were cut back, 6 bases at V and 1 base at J, with 14 bases in the middle. The CDR3 is 15 residues long. The germline V gene encodes CDR1 PRHDT and CDR2 FYEKMQ (reference sequence).

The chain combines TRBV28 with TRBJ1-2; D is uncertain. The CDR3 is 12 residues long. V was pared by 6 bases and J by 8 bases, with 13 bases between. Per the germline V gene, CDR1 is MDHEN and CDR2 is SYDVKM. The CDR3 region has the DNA TGTGCCAGCAGCCCTCCCGGAGGCGGCTACACCTTC. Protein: CASSPPGGGYTF.

The CDR3 DNA follows: TGTGCCAGCAGCTTGGGTGACGAGGGAACCGGGGAGCTGTTTTTT. This translates into CASSLGDEGTGELFF. V usage is TRBV7-9 and J usage is TRBJ2-2; possible D gene TRBD2, 5 bases. Germline CDR1 is SEHNR and CDR2 is FQNEAQ (reference sequence). V lost 3 bases and J 5 bases, leaving 13 bases between the germline ends. This CDR3 is 15 amino acids long.

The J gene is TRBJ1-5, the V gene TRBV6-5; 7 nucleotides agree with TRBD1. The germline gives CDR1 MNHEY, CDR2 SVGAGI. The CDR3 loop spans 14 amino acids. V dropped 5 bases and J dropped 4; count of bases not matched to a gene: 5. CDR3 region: CASSNRQGNQPQHF. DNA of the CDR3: TGTGCCAGCAGTAATCGACAGGGAAATCAGCCCCAGCATTTT.

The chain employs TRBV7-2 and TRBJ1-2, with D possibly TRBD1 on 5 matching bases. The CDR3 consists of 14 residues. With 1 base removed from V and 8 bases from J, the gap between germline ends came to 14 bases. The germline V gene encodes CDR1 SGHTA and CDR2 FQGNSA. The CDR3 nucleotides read TGTGCCAGCAGCTTAGGGGTGGGGCCGGAAGGCTACACCTTC. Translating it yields CASSLGVGPEGYTF.

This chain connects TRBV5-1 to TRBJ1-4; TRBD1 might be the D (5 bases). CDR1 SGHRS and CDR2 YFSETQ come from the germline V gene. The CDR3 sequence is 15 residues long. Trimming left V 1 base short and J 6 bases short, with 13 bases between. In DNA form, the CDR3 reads TGCGCCAGCAGCTTGTTAGGAGGGGAGGATGAAAAACTGTTTTTT. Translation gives CASSLLGGEDEKLFF.

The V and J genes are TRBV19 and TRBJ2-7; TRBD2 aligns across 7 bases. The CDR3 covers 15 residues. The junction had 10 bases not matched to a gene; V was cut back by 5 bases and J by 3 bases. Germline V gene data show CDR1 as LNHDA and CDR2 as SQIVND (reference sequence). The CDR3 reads CASSQASGGFYEQYF. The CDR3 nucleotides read TGTGCCAGTAGTCAGGCTAGCGGAGGATTCTACGAGCAGTACTTC.